Listed here is a single T cell receptor (beta chain). Its matching antigen is unknown. The sample originates from a study of T cells in Graves' hyperthyroidism and ophthalmopathy. The study's findings and limits: Most clonotypes that expanded in the thyroid above 0.001 also showed up in blood. A model built on 13 V-J features separated ophthalmopathy from stable hyperthyroidism.

The study included ophthalmopathy patients with Clinical Activity Score at least 3, NOSPECS grade at least 4 and duration under 3 months. What was amplified from RNA transcripts were TCR beta CDR3 regions. The study used the HTBI primer set for a first-round RT-PCR of the TCR CDR3. TCRdb reanalysed the multiplex PCR reads using MiXCR and keeps one entry per CDR3 protein. Here the sample spans hundreds of thousands of distinct CDR3 sequences, around 13% being singletons. The length of the CDR3 is 14 residues. Between the trimmed V and J ends, which lost 3 bases and 4 bases, there was a span of 13 bases. Germline values: CDR1 SQVTM, CDR2 ANQGSEA.

The chain has TRBV29-1 and TRBJ2-1; possibly TRBD2 for D (5 bases). The sequenced material came from blood. The sequence was collected from a woman aged 45 to 65 with Graves' ophthalmopathy. The CDR3 protein is CSVDPSGVYNEQFF. The CDR3, as DNA: TGCAGCGTTGACCCCAGCGGAGTATACAATGAGCAGTTCTTC.